This T cell receptor (beta chain) was sequenced in a study of neurological immune-mediated disorders. Time point noted: longitudinal time-point 3. The table lists this clonotype with many counts. MiXCR, applied by TCRdb to the 5' RACE reads, yields one record per CDR3 protein. Among around 42,000 distinct CDR3 sequences, less than 15% were seen once, and the ten largest hold 10% to 12%. Germline assignment: CDR1 DFQATT and CDR2 SNEGSKA (reference sequence). Trimming stripped 6 bases from V and 4 bases from J, with 16 bases between. The CDR3 is 13 residues long. The sequencing input was PBMCs. The TCR was taken from a man younger than 40 in good health. The V call is TRBV20-1, the J call TRBJ2-7, with D perhaps being TRBD1 or TRBD2 (5 bases each). The CDR3 DNA reads TGCAGTGCGGAAGGGGACGGCCGATACGAGCAGTACTTC. This translates into CSAEGDGRYEQYF.